This T cell receptor beta chain was retrieved from a study of radiotherapy plus CTLA-4 blockade in lung cancer. Study results and limitations: Peripheral blood showed expansion of tumor-derived TCR clones after radiotherapy and ipilimumab.

Focal radiation and CTLA-4 blockade (ipilimumab) were tested in chemo-refractory metastatic non-small-cell lung cancer patients. The V and J ends lost 6 bases and 2 bases respectively, with 13 bases between them. The CDR3 extends over 14 amino acids. The germline gives CDR1 LNHDA, CDR2 SQIVND (reference sequence). Produced via immunoSEQ multiplex PCR; TCRdb's table is partial and in-frame only. The profile shows 62,000 or so clones, less than 80% of them singletons. About this clone: What it binds is unknown.

The chain uses TRBV19 and TRBJ1-1; D call uncertain. The sequence came from a human donor with non-small cell lung cancer who had a complete response to radiotherapy plus ipilimumab. The sample was peripheral blood, taken from a patient treated with radiotherapy plus ipilimumab. CDR3 residues: CASRLDLENTEAFF. CDR3 bases: TGTGCCAGTAGGCTCGATTTGGAAAACACTGAAGCTTTCTTT.